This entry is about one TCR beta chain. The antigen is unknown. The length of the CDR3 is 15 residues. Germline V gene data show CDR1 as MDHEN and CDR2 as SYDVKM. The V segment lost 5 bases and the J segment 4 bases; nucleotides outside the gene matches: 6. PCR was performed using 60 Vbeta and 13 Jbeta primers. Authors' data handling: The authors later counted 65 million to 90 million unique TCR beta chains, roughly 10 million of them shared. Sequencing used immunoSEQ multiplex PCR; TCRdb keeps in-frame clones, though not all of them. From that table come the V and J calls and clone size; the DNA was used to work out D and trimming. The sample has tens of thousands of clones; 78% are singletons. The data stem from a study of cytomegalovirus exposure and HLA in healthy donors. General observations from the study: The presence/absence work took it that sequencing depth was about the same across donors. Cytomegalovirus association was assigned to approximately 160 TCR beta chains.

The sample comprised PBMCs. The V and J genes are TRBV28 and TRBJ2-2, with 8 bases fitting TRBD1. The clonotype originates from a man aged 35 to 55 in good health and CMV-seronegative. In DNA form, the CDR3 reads TGTGCCAGCAGTGCTAACAGGGGGGCCACCGGGGAGCTGTTTTTT. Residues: CASSANRGATGELFF.